This T cell receptor (beta chain) was found in a study of blood T cells in healthy people across ages. This clonotype was seen only a few times. Its antigen is currently unknown. A second PCR, run for roughly 7 to 12 cycles, used a sample-barcoded 5' primer plus a J-beta primer mix. TCRdb fed the 5' RACE reads into MiXCR, producing one record per CDR3 protein. The table records about 640,000 distinct CDR3 sequences, about 43% of them present only once. The study, taken as a whole, reports: A roughly linear fall in TCR beta diversity per million T cells was seen with increasing age. In the absence of known donor CMV status, changes in expanded clonotypes were possibly confounded.

V lost 6 bases to trimming and J lost 4 bases; unmatched junction nucleotides: 9. Germline V gene lookup returns CDR1 SQVTM and CDR2 ANQGSEA. This CDR3 has 14 amino acids. This TCR was recovered from a man at least 80 years old in good health. The V and J genes are TRBV29-1 and TRBJ2-5, with 9 bases lining up with TRBD1. The sample comprised blood. The CDR3 region has the DNA TGCAGCGTGCAAAGGGACAGGGACATAGAGACCCAGTACTTC. The encoded protein is CSVQRDRDIETQYF.